The sequence of this T cell receptor beta chain was determined in a study of human T cells and chemical hapten exposure. Germline CDR1 MRHNA, CDR2 SNTAGT. Losses at the gene ends were 3 bases for V and 4 bases for J; bases not matched to a gene: 5. The CDR3 sequence is 15 residues long. Time point indicated: patch test 1, 2 weeks after DPC sensitization. The treatment was: therapeutic diphenylcyclopropenone sensitization with weekly scalp DPC. MiXCR was run by TCRdb on the RACE reads, yielding one entry per CDR3 protein. This table has 65,000 to 80,000 distinct CDR3 sequences, 9% to 12% appearing once.

The sequenced sample was whole blood, obtained in connection with sensitization to the hapten diphenylcyclopropenone (DPC). The sequence was collected from a woman between 45 and 65 years old with alopecia areata. Some clones in this sample may be carry-over from other donors' samples. The chain employs TRBV6-4 and TRBJ2-2; 7 bases map to TRBD2. In DNA form, the CDR3 reads TGTGCCAGCAGTGAACGGTCTAGCGGCACCGGGGAGCTGTTTTTT. Amino acid sequence: CASSERSSGTGELFF.